This passage covers 22 T cell receptor beta chains from one sample sequenced in a study of blood T cell repertoires in COVID-19 (dated by TCRdb to 2018 to 2021). Libraries were built with the immunoSEQ multiplex PCR assay. TCRdb stores this immuneACCESS table with in-frame sequences only. Part of the clones is absent; in the studies checked, under half of the shortfall reflects unresolved V genes, and no reason is known for the rest. This sample is represented by about 97,000 clones; approximately 80% of them were singletons. The ten most abundant clones make up roughly 10% of the sample. Sequenced input: peripheral blood. Receptors were obtained from a man in his 70s with acute or convalescent COVID-19.

The chain is built from TRBV6-5 and TRBJ1-1, with 7 bases identical to TRBD1. The CDR3 covers 14 residues. Unmatched junction bases numbered 8, after V lost 4 bases and J lost 6 bases. CDR1 and CDR2 (germline): MNHEY, SVGAGI. CDR3 sequence reads: CASSLDRTFAEAFF. Written as DNA, the CDR3 is TGTGCCAGCAGTTTGGACAGGACTTTTGCTGAAGCTTTCTTT.

The rearrangement uses TRBV7-2 and TRBJ2-3, with D perhaps matching TRBD2 (5 bases). This CDR3 has 14 amino acids. Germline lookup yields CDR1 SGHTA and CDR2 FQGNSA. Trimming shortened V by 5 bases and J by 3 bases, and 12 bases separated the two germline ends. The CDR3 spells CASSERRGTDTQYF. CDR3 bases: TGTGCCAGCAGCGAAAGACGGGGAACAGATACGCAGTATTTT.

As to this clone: Other DNA sequences in the sample encode the same CDR3. This chain links TRBV28 with TRBJ2-7, with 8 bases aligning to TRBD1. The junction had 6 bases not matched to a gene; V was cut back by 1 base and J by 7 bases. CDR1 is MDHEN and CDR2 is SYDVKM in the germline V gene. The CDR3 runs to 14 residues. CDR3 sequence: CASSLSQGAGEQYF. The DNA of the CDR3 is TGTGCCAGCAGTTTATCCCAGGGGGCGGGAGAGCAGTACTTC.

The chain employs TRBV10-1 and TRBJ1-4, with TRBD1 matching over 9 bases. V lost 6 bases and J lost 7; bases outside the gene matches: 9. The length of the CDR3 is 15 residues. The germline CDR1 and CDR2 sequences are WNHNN and SYGVQD (reference sequence). CDR3 DNA sequence: TGCGCCAGCAGGGAAGGGGGACAGGGATTTGAAAAACTGTTTTTT. It encodes CASREGGQGFEKLFF.

The V and J genes are TRBV28 and TRBJ2-5; D remains ambiguous. Looked up from germline, CDR1 is MDHEN and CDR2 is SYDVKM. V was clipped by 5 bases and J by 5 bases, with 6 bases between them. This CDR3 has 11 amino acids. This chain's CDR3 is CASSVVETQYF. CDR3 sequence (DNA): TGTGCCAGCAGTGTCGTGGAGACCCAGTACTTC.

This clone was recorded only once. V is TRBV3-1 (or the pseudogene TRBV3-2) and J is TRBJ1-1; 10 bases agree with TRBD1. The V and J ends lost 4 bases and 5 bases, in that order; junction bases with no gene match: 10. CDR1 is LGHDT and CDR2 is YNNKEL in the germline V gene (reference sequence). The CDR3 totals 16 residues. The CDR3 is CASSRQGASDNTEAFF. The CDR3 coding sequence is TGTGCCAGCAGCCGACAGGGGGCTTCGGATAATACTGAAGCTTTCTTT.

The chain recombines TRBV6-5 with TRBJ2-1; D remains unclear. V lost 5 bases to trimming and J lost 5 bases, with 7 bases between them. The length of the CDR3 is 12 residues. Germline V gene data show CDR1 as MNHEY and CDR2 as SVGAGI. The CDR3 region has the DNA TGTGCCAGCAGTACTACGGACAATGAGCAGTTCTTC. Amino acids: CASSTTDNEQFF.

The V call is TRBV24-1, the J call TRBJ2-1, with D tentatively TRBD2 (6 bases). Germline V gives CDR1 KGHDR, CDR2 SFDVKD. The length of the CDR3 is 16 residues. V dropped 6 bases and J dropped 0 bases, with 14 bases sitting between them. The CDR3 DNA follows: TGTGCCACCAGTCCGGGGGAAGTTCGCTCCTACAATGAGCAGTTCTTC. Protein sequence: CATSPGEVRSYNEQFF.

V and J are TRBV18 and TRBJ2-7; tentatively, D is TRBD1 (6 bases). The CDR3 totals 15 residues. The ends were cut back, 5 bases at V and 2 bases at J, with 16 bases in the middle. CDR1 KGHSH and CDR2 LQKENI come from the germline V gene. CDR3 protein: CASSRTNRATYEQYF. The CDR3 DNA sequence: TGTGCCAGCTCAAGAACGAACAGGGCTACCTACGAGCAGTACTTC.

The V gene is TRBV18, the J gene TRBJ2-3; TRBD2 matches 13 bases. The ends lost 8 bases at V and 5 bases at J; junction bases unmatched: 4. The CDR3 covers 14 residues. CDR1 KGHSH and CDR2 LQKENI come from the germline V gene. The CDR3, as DNA: TGTGCCAGCGGACTAGCGGGAGCCCAAGATACGCAGTATTTT. Protein product: CASGLAGAQDTQYF.

This rearrangement joins TRBV10-3 to TRBJ2-1, with 10 bases matching TRBD2. CDR3 length equals 15 residues. Trimming removed 7 bases from V and 2 bases from J; junction bases left unmatched: 5. Germline CDR1 is ENHRY and CDR2 is SYGVKD. CDR3 sequence (DNA): TGTGCCATCAATTCCGGGACTAGCGCCTACAATGAGCAGTTCTTC. The encoded protein is CAINSGTSAYNEQFF.

This chain connects TRBV28 to TRBJ1-2; TRBD1 aligns across 8 bases. J gave up 4 bases and V 7 bases, and 8 bases lay outside the gene matches. This CDR3 is 14 amino acids long. CDR1 is MDHEN and CDR2 is SYDVKM in the germline V gene. The DNA of the CDR3 is TGTGCCAGCATGGGACAGGCTTTGGGCTATGGCTACACCTTC. Amino acids: CASMGQALGYGYTF.

Concerning this clone itself: Other DNA sequences in this sample translate to the same CDR3. The rearrangement uses TRBV18 and TRBJ2-7; 7 bases are a match to TRBD1. The J segment lost 5 bases and the V segment lost 1 base, leaving 2 bases of the junction unmatched. The CDR3 runs 13 residues. The germline V gene has CDR1 KGHSH and CDR2 LQKENI. The CDR3 is CASSPQGANEQYF. The CDR3 DNA sequence: TGTGCCAGCTCACCACAGGGGGCAAACGAGCAGTACTTC.

This rearrangement joins TRBV7-2 to TRBJ2-7; possible D gene TRBD2, 6 bases. Trimming cost V 6 bases and J 0 bases, with 9 bases left between them. The CDR3 is 13 amino acids. Per the germline V gene, CDR1 is SGHTA and CDR2 is FQGNSA. The CDR3 region is CASSRTNSYEQYF. CDR3 nucleotides: TGTGCCAGCAGTAGGACTAACTCCTACGAGCAGTACTTC.

V gene TRBV6-1 combines with J gene TRBJ1-5; D is uncertain. V was clipped by 5 bases and J by 2 bases, with 13 bases between them. This CDR3 spans 15 amino acids. CDR1 MNHNS and CDR2 SASEGT come from the germline V gene. The CDR3 loop is CASSPGRDGNQPQHF. The CDR3 coding sequence is TGTGCCAGCAGTCCGGGCCGGGATGGCAATCAGCCCCAGCATTTT.

The rearrangement uses TRBV14 and TRBJ1-2, with unresolved D. CDR1 and CDR2 (germline): SGHDN, FVKESK. V lost 4 bases to trimming and J lost 4 bases, with 13 bases between them. The CDR3 consists of 14 residues. CDR3 in amino acids: CASSLTTSIYGYTF. In DNA, the CDR3 is TGTGCCAGCAGCCTCACTACAAGTATCTATGGCTACACCTTC. Full variable domain (outside the CDR3, taken from reference TRBV14 and TRBJ1-2): EAGVTQFPSHSVIEKGQTVTLRCDPISGHDNLYWYRRVMGKEIKFLLHFVKESKQDESGMPNNRFLAERTGGTYSTLKVQPAELEDSGVYFCASSLTTSIYGYTFGSGTRLTVV.

The V and J genes are TRBV18 and TRBJ1-5, with D perhaps TRBD1 (5 bases). This CDR3 comprises 14 residues. V gave up 6 bases and J gave up 11 bases, with 20 bases separating them. Germline CDR1 KGHSH, CDR2 LQKENI. The CDR3 DNA reads as TGTGCCAGCTCCAACCAGGGAGGGGAGGGAGCCCAGCATTTT. Translation: CASSNQGGEGAQHF.

The chain recombines TRBV5-6 with TRBJ1-1; tentative D call: TRBD1 (5 bases). There are 13 residues in the CDR3. Trimming removed 7 bases at V and 5 bases at J, with 15 bases between. Germline V lookup: CDR1 SGHDT, CDR2 YYEEEE. This chain's CDR3 is CASRGVPRTEAFF. CDR3 nucleotide sequence: TGTGCCAGCCGGGGGGTTCCGAGGACTGAAGCTTTCTTT.

The chain recombines TRBV15 with TRBJ2-1, with D possibly matching TRBD2 (5 bases). Germline V gives CDR1 LNHNV, CDR2 YYDKDF (reference sequence). This CDR3 has 14 amino acids. The ends were cut back, 1 base at V and 14 bases at J, with 18 bases in the middle. The CDR3 DNA follows: TGTGCCACCAGCAGAGGTCCCGACTATTATGTGGAGTTCTTC. Amino acids: CATSRGPDYYVEFF.

The chain couples TRBV10-3 to TRBJ2-7, with TRBD1 as a possible D gene (5 bases). This CDR3 comprises 14 residues. The germline V gene has CDR1 ENHRY and CDR2 SYGVKD. The germline V and J ends were trimmed by 6 bases and 1 base, with 13 bases remaining between them. The CDR3 DNA sequence: TGTGCCATCAGACACTTCGACAGTTCCTACGAGCAGTACTTC. Amino acids: CAIRHFDSSYEQYF.

The chain has TRBV5-5 and TRBJ1-1, with 7 bases that match TRBD1. The CDR3 has 16 residues. The V and J ends lost 1 base and 1 base, in that order; junction bases with no gene match: 7. CDR1 SGHKS and CDR2 YYEKEE come from the germline V gene (reference sequence). CDR3 loop: CASSLKLRGQNTEAFF. CDR3 in DNA: TGTGCCAGCAGCTTGAAGTTGAGGGGGCAGAACACTGAAGCTTTCTTT.

The rearrangement joins TRBV30 to TRBJ2-1; TRBD1 agrees at 7 bases. This CDR3 contains 12 residues. The V and J ends lost 6 bases and 6 bases, in that order; junction bases with no gene match: 5. Germline CDR1 is GTSNPN and CDR2 is SVGIG (reference sequence). The CDR3, as DNA: TGTGCCTGCATAAGGGGGCGCAATGAGCAGTTCTTC. Translation gives CACIRGRNEQFF.